This TCR beta chain was obtained from a study of beta chain features in type 1 diabetes (dated by TCRdb to the late 2010s). General notes on the study: No differences in mean age, gender distribution, total cell number or subset yield were found between patients and healthy donors. Across all samples, 107,917,701 sorted cells were examined, and cell number per subset correlated strongly with RNA yield. In the study, recently diagnosed type 1 diabetes patients and matched healthy donors were compared on the TCRB repertoires of their sorted circulating CD4+ T cell subsets. Regulatory and stem cell-like memory subsets were isolated from only 8 patients and roughly 8 healthy donors, whereas naive and central memory subsets came from all 30 or so donors.

A single peripheral blood draw of around 120 mL on average was collected from each donor into heparinised tubes. Using a panel that included CD45RO, CCR7, CD25, CD127, CD95 and CD27, naive, central memory, regulatory and stem cell-like memory CD4+ T cells were sorted on a BD FACSAria II. Purity was above 98% for every sorted population. Right away, PBMCs were isolated by Lymphoprep density gradient centrifugation and were stained directly, with no culture step. So that batch effects would be minimized, each experiment stained and sorted samples in pairs, pairing one healthy donor with one patient. The entire amount of isolated RNA was reverse transcribed using the High Capacity cDNA Reverse Transcription Kit, so the sequenced TCRB transcripts were expressed ones. Naive, central memory and regulatory T cell samples underwent deep immunoSEQ sequencing, averaging roughly 3.3 million total reads per sample. After sorted cells were lysed in RLT buffer, RNA was extracted with DNase-treated RNeasy Micro or Mini kits, with the choice depending on cell number. Each cell subset was processed separately to prevent cross-contamination, with patient and healthy donor samples processed together. The immunoSEQ multiplex PCR was used to amplify TCRB sequences from cDNA, yielding 87-bp fragments that span the CDR3 region. Amplicons were sequenced on the Illumina HiSeq platform. Under the source paper's analysis protocol: PCR bias was computationally corrected using synthetic template baselines, reads within Hamming distance 2 were collapsed, and singletons that could not be merged were discarded. Reads were aligned against IMGT so that V, D and J genes, CDR3 length and insertions or deletions at six rearrangement sites could be assigned. Within each subset, clonotype counts were normalized to sorted cell number, and only after that were true diversity and Gini coefficients computed with the tcR R package. The overlap coefficient, calculated on TCRB nucleotide sequences, was used to quantify repertoire sharing. Here the immuneACCESS table is served through TCRdb, limited to in-frame sequences with V and J called. Missing clones are a known gap in these copies; in checked studies unresolved V genes cover under half, and the rest lacks a known reason. From that table come the V and J calls and clone size; the DNA was used to work out D and trimming. The sample has roughly 290,000 clones on record, under 8.5% of them singletons. Jointly, the top ten make up approximately 0.93% of the sample.

Study-wide findings and limitations: Because the HLA sub-analyses included only small numbers of individuals, any influence of HLA type on TCRB rearrangement was left unresolved. Because cDNA was sequenced instead of genomic DNA, activated cells with high expression could be over-represented, although the groups did not differ in activation or CD3 levels. Naive, central memory and regulatory TCRB repertoires appeared to be more similar among patients than among healthy donors. Shorter templates might have been favored by PCR, but patient and control samples were amplified and corrected together, so both groups would have been affected equally by any skew. At VDJ recombination sites, type 1 diabetes patients had fewer insertions and more deleted nucleotides, which implies abnormalities in thymic rearrangement. Type 1 diabetes patients showed a moderate but significant shortening of TCRB CDR3 length in all four CD4+ subsets.

This clone has ten or more counts. It lacks a known antigen. No base-level quality is on record; no much larger clone is a single base apart. The CDR3 contains 16 residues, cysteine and phenylalanine counted. Only the CDR3 DNA is retained, 48 bases long and in frame from the first base. The germline ends are 13 bases apart after V is trimmed by 3 bases and J by 0 bases. According to the germline V gene (reference sequence), CDR1 reads SGHKS and CDR2 reads YYEKEE. The V and J genes are TRBV5-5 and TRBJ2-1; TRBD2 might be the D gene, on 6 matching bases. The clonotype was recovered from a woman younger than 35 in good health. Sequenced sample: central memory CD4+ T cells from blood. Here the CDR3 is given as CASSSGGASSYNEQFF. The DNA is TGTGCCAGCAGCTCCGGCGGGGCCAGCTCCTACAATGAGCAGTTCTTC.